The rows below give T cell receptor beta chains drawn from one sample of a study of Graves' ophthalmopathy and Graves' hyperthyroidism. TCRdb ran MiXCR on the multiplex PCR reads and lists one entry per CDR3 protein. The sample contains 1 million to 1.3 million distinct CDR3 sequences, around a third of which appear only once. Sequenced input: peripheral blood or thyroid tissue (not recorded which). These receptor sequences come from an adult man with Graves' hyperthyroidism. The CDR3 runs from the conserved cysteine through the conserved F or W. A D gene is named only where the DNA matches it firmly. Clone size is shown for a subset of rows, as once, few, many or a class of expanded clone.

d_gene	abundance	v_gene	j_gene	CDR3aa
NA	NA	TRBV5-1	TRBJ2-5	CASSFGGSARGETQYF
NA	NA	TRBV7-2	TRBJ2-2	CASSRSPGTAVNTGELFF
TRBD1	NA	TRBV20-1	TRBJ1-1	CSATDRDRALIGAFF
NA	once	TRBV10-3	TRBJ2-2	CAIRIGQNGELFF
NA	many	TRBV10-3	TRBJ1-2	CAISEKAHPDYGYTF
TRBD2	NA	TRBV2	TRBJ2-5	CARGGVGTQYF
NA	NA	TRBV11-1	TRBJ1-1	CASSPLLAGTTEAFF
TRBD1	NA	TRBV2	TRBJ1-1	CASSEGGGWTEAFF
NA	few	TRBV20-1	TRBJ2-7	CSARDQTGRDEQYF
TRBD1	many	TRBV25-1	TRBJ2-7	CASSEGPGQGAGEQYF
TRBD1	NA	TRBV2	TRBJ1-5	CASRPGQGPPHF
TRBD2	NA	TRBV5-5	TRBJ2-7	CAGSLLAVPGDEQYF
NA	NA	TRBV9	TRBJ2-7	CASGAGWVYNEQYF
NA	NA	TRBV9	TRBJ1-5	CASSLDLGGQQPQHF
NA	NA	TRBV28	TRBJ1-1	CASSNSGQNTEAFF
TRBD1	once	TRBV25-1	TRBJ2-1	CASNPGTAIMFF
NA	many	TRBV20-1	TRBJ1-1	CSARDPGLNTEAFF
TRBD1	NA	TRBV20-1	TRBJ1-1	CSAPDRVDTEAFF
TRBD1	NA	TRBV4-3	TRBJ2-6	CASSHGVGTAGANVLTF
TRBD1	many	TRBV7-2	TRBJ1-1	CASSLVGGQGGRNTEAFF
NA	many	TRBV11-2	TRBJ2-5	CASAGQRQETQYF
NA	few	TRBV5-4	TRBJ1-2	CASNPGGRFNYGYTF
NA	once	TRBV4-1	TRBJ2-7	CASSQVGGRVYEQYF
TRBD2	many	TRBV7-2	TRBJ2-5	CASSSTSGSLAQYF
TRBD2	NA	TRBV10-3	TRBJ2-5	CAISDLAGGEETQYF
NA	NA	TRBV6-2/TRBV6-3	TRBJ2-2	CASSYGFRGRGTGELFF
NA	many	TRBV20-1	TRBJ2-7	CSAPPFGYYEQYF
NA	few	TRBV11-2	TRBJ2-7	CASSSHGLVGYEQYF
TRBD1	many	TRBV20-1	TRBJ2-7	CSATGQSSYEQYF
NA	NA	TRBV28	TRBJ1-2	CASSLWVFYGYTF
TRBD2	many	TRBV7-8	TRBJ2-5	CASSLERLAPETQYF
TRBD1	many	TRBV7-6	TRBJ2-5	CASRDREGMQETQYF
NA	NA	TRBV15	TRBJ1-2	CATSRDGMVGYTF
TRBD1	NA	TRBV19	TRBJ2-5	CASGPGQGTTQYF
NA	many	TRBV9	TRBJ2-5	CASSVVSQETQYF
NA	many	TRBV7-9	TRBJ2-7	CASSLGRSGEQYF
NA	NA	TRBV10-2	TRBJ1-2	CASSEYGVLRGGYTF
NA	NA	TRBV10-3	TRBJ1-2	CASSLSAGVNFYGYTF
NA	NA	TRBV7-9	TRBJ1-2	CASSGGGGRNYGYTF
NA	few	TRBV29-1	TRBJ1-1	CSVAASSEAFF
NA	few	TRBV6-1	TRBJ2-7	CASSDVNRDYEQYF
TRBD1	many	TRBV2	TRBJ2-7	CASSDLDRELFYEQYF
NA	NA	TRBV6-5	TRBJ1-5	CASSLTTRGQPQHF
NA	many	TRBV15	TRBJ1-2	CATSRGNTATYGYTF
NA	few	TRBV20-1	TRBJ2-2	CSAGDRPEELFF
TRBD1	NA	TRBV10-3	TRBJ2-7	CAGTASYEQYF
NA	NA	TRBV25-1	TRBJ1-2	CASRDRQPTYGYTF
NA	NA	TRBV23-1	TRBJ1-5	CASSQVGAGNQPQHF